The T cell receptor (beta chain) under discussion was sequenced for a study of OX40 agonist ivuxolimab in advanced cancers. Study-wide background: Enrollees could have had prior anti-PD-1, anti-PD-L1 or anti-CTLA-4 therapy, which 40% to 45% had received. Study observations and caveats: In the 0.1 to 3.0 mg/kg range, CD4+ and CD8+ blood T cells had expanded clonally by week 6.

Details on this clone: Its matching antigen is unknown.

The protocol was immunoSEQ multiplex PCR, while the TCRdb copy is restricted to in-frame clones and leaves out a portion. The table shows some 29,000 clones, with roughly 86% occurring only once. This CDR3 is built from 14 residues. Per germline, CDR1 SGDLS and CDR2 YYNGEE. Trimming took 3 bases from V and 5 from J; bases not matched to a gene: 5. This receptor was taken from an adult with an advanced solid tumor such as melanoma, head and neck, liver or kidney cancer. The genes are TRBV9 and TRBJ2-7, with 10 bases that match TRBD1. The material sequenced was CD4+ or CD8+ T cells sorted from blood, taken in a trial of the OX40 agonist ivuxolimab. The CDR3: CASSGGTGVDEQYF. CDR3 in DNA: TGTGCCAGCAGCGGGGGGACAGGGGTTGACGAGCAGTACTTC. The full variable domain, with the rest looked up from reference TRBV9 and TRBJ2-7, is DSGVTQTPKHLITATGQRVTLRCSPRSGDLSVYWYQQSLDQGLQFLIQYYNGEERAKGNILERFSAQQFPDLHSELNLSSLELGDSALYFCASSGGTGVDEQYFGPGTRLTVT.